The source of this TCR beta chain is a study of T cells in Graves' hyperthyroidism and ophthalmopathy. Study-level findings and limits: Among thyroid clonotypes expanded above 0.001, most also appeared in blood.

The V end lost 4 bases, the J end lost 3 bases, and 9 bases lay between the germline ends. CDR3 length: 13 residues. Template material for amplifying TCR beta CDR3 regions consisted of RNA transcripts. TCR CDR3 underwent first-round RT-PCR with the HTBI primer set. One entry per CDR3 protein results from TCRdb running MiXCR on the multiplex PCR reads. The table records approximately 400,000 distinct CDR3 sequences, approximately 13% of them present only once. With regard to this clonotype: The antigen remains unidentified.

Lactation, pregnancy, other autoimmune disease or uncontrolled infection led to exclusion of patients. This sequence joins TRBV12-3 or TRBV12-4 and TRBJ1-1; D perhaps matches TRBD1 (6 bases). The sample was blood. This sequence was found in a man aged 30 to 45 with Graves' hyperthyroidism that later progressed to Graves' ophthalmopathy. The CDR3 is CASSSTGYTEAFF. The DNA for the CDR3 is TGTGCCAGCAGTTCCACAGGGTACACTGAAGCTTTCTTT.